This is a list of T cell receptor beta chains from one sample in a study of PD-1 blockade in classical Hodgkin lymphoma. TCRdb's table, derived via immunoSEQ multiplex PCR, lists solely in-frame clones and lacks some. The data show about 89,000 clones, 90% seen once. Sequencing was performed on peripheral blood mononuclear cells (PBMCs), taken before the fourth cycle of nivolumab. The receptors were sampled from a human donor with classical Hodgkin lymphoma. Both conserved end residues are part of each CDR3. A D gene is named only where the DNA matches it firmly. Clone size is shown for a subset of rows, as once, few, many or a class of expanded clone.

clone_size: -; j_call: TRBJ1-1; v_call: TRBV6-5; d_call: -; cdr3_aa: CASSYAGWDTEAFF; cdr3_nt: TGTGCCAGCAGTTACGCAGGGTGGGACACTGAAGCTTTCTTT
clone_size: -; j_call: TRBJ1-3; v_call: TRBV1; d_call: -; cdr3_aa: CTSSQTWGKGNTIYF; cdr3_nt: -
clone_size: -; j_call: TRBJ2-7; v_call: TRBV19; d_call: -; cdr3_aa: CASSYGQTPSSYEQYF; cdr3_nt: TGTGCCAGTAGTTACGGACAGACGCCGAGCTCCTACGAGCAGTACTTC
clone_size: -; j_call: TRBJ2-7; v_call: TRBV6-1; d_call: TRBD1; cdr3_aa: CASSEATWGTAYEQYF; cdr3_nt: TGTGCCAGCAGTGAAGCAACGTGGGGGACAGCTTACGAGCAGTACTTC
clone_size: few; j_call: TRBJ1-6; v_call: TRBV7-9; d_call: -; cdr3_aa: CASSGGRHNSPLHF; cdr3_nt: TGTGCCAGCAGCGGGGGACGTCACAATTCACCCCTCCACTTT
clone_size: -; j_call: TRBJ1-5; v_call: TRBV18; d_call: -; cdr3_aa: CASSPTTVENQPQHF; cdr3_nt: TGTGCCAGCTCACCTACGACAGTCGAAAATCAGCCCCAGCATTTT
clone_size: -; j_call: TRBJ1-1; v_call: TRBV6-5; d_call: -; cdr3_aa: CASSRGGMNTEAFF; cdr3_nt: TGTGCCAGCAGTCGGGGGGGCATGAACACTGAAGCTTTCTTT
clone_size: -; j_call: TRBJ1-4; v_call: TRBV12-2; d_call: -; cdr3_aa: CASRLGQINEKLFF; cdr3_nt: TGTGCAAGTCGCTTAGGACAGATTAATGAAAAACTGTTTTTT
clone_size: -; j_call: TRBJ2-5; v_call: TRBV14; d_call: TRBD1; cdr3_aa: CASSHTGGGGETQYF; cdr3_nt: TGTGCCAGCAGCCATACAGGGGGTGGAGGAGAGACCCAGTACTTC
clone_size: -; j_call: TRBJ1-1; v_call: TRBV5-6; d_call: -; cdr3_aa: CASSFQNYLEAFF; cdr3_nt: TGTGCCAGCAGCTTCCAGAACTACTTGGAAGCTTTCTTT
clone_size: -; j_call: TRBJ1-6; v_call: TRBV2; d_call: -; cdr3_aa: CASMPGQGGSYSPLHF; cdr3_nt: TGTGCCAGCATGCCCGGGCAGGGAGGATCTTATTCACCCCTCCACTTT
clone_size: -; j_call: TRBJ2-7; v_call: TRBV19; d_call: -; cdr3_aa: CASSILGDAYEQYF; cdr3_nt: TGTGCCAGTAGTATATTGGGGGACGCCTACGAGCAGTACTTC
clone_size: -; j_call: TRBJ2-7; v_call: TRBV5-4; d_call: -; cdr3_aa: CASSPRGFPYEQYF; cdr3_nt: TGTGCCAGCAGCCCCAGGGGTTTCCCCTACGAGCAGTACTTC
clone_size: -; j_call: TRBJ2-7; v_call: TRBV2; d_call: -; cdr3_aa: CASSEGRGRGLLMGRREQYF; cdr3_nt: TGTGCCAGCAGTGAGGGCCGGGGGCGAGGACTATTGATGGGGAGGCGCGAGCAGTACTTC
clone_size: -; j_call: TRBJ2-7; v_call: TRBV7-2; d_call: TRBD1; cdr3_aa: CASSLTLDRVHEQYF; cdr3_nt: TGTGCCAGCAGCTTAACCCTAGACAGGGTCCACGAGCAGTACTTC
clone_size: once; j_call: TRBJ1-1; v_call: TRBV7-2; d_call: -; cdr3_aa: CASLKNTEAFF; cdr3_nt: TGTGCCAGCCTCAAGAACACTGAAGCTTTCTTT
clone_size: once; j_call: TRBJ1-5; v_call: TRBV6-5; d_call: -; cdr3_aa: CASSLFGSNQPQHF; cdr3_nt: TGTGCCAGCAGTTTGTTCGGCAGCAATCAGCCCCAGCATTTT
clone_size: -; j_call: TRBJ2-3; v_call: TRBV2; d_call: -; cdr3_aa: CASYPRPTASTDTQYF; cdr3_nt: TGTGCCAGCTATCCACGTCCGACAGCTAGCACAGATACGCAGTATTTT
clone_size: -; j_call: TRBJ2-7; v_call: TRBV19; d_call: -; cdr3_aa: CASSIWVFSYEQYF; cdr3_nt: TGTGCCAGTAGTATATGGGTATTTTCCTACGAGCAGTACTTC
clone_size: -; j_call: TRBJ1-4; v_call: TRBV30; d_call: -; cdr3_aa: CAWGNPSEKLFF; cdr3_nt: TGTGCCTGGGGTAATCCAAGCGAAAAACTGTTTTTT
clone_size: -; j_call: TRBJ2-1; v_call: TRBV5-1; d_call: TRBD2; cdr3_aa: CASSLWGATGGNEQFF; cdr3_nt: TGCGCCAGCAGCTTGTGGGGTGCGACGGGGGGTAATGAGCAGTTCTTC
clone_size: -; j_call: TRBJ2-7; v_call: TRBV25-1; d_call: -; cdr3_aa: CASSESHSYEQYF; cdr3_nt: TGTGCCAGCAGTGAGTCACACTCCTACGAGCAGTACTTC
clone_size: -; j_call: TRBJ2-5; v_call: TRBV5-4; d_call: -; cdr3_aa: CASSLAMGGETQYF; cdr3_nt: TGTGCCAGCAGCTTGGCCATGGGGGGAGAGACCCAGTACTTC
clone_size: -; j_call: TRBJ2-1; v_call: TRBV6-5; d_call: TRBD2; cdr3_aa: CASTSTSGNEQFF; cdr3_nt: TGTGCCAGCACTTCGACTAGCGGCAATGAGCAGTTCTTC
clone_size: -; j_call: TRBJ1-1; v_call: TRBV13; d_call: TRBD1; cdr3_aa: CASSAQQGVRTEAFF; cdr3_nt: TGTGCCAGCAGCGCCCAACAGGGGGTAAGGACTGAAGCTTTCTTT
clone_size: -; j_call: TRBJ2-7; v_call: TRBV5-4; d_call: TRBD2; cdr3_aa: CASSLTSGPSYEQYF; cdr3_nt: TGTGCCAGCAGCTTGACTAGCGGGCCCTCCTACGAGCAGTACTTC
clone_size: -; j_call: TRBJ2-5; v_call: TRBV7-9; d_call: TRBD1; cdr3_aa: CASSSTGAQETQYF; cdr3_nt: TGTGCCAGCAGCTCGACAGGGGCCCAAGAGACCCAGTACTTC
clone_size: -; j_call: TRBJ1-1; v_call: TRBV25-1; d_call: -; cdr3_aa: CASSELGDTEAFF; cdr3_nt: TGTGCCAGCAGTGAATTGGGGGACACTGAAGCTTTCTTT
clone_size: -; j_call: TRBJ1-2; v_call: TRBV6-5; d_call: -; cdr3_aa: CASSYGTDYGYTF; cdr3_nt: TGTGCCAGCAGTTACGGTACGGACTATGGCTACACCTTC
clone_size: -; j_call: TRBJ1-2; v_call: TRBV19; d_call: -; cdr3_aa: CASSNRRVMAERGYTF; cdr3_nt: TGTGCCAGTAGTAATCGACGGGTAATGGCAGAACGCGGCTACACCTTC
clone_size: -; j_call: TRBJ1-1; v_call: TRBV7-6; d_call: -; cdr3_aa: CASSLRLNTEAFF; cdr3_nt: TGTGCCAGCAGCTTACGACTGAACACTGAAGCTTTCTTT
clone_size: once; j_call: TRBJ1-1; v_call: TRBV6-5; d_call: -; cdr3_aa: CASSYSNRNTEAFF; cdr3_nt: TGTGCCAGCAGTTACTCTAATAGAAACACTGAAGCTTTCTTT
clone_size: -; j_call: TRBJ1-4; v_call: TRBV29-1; d_call: -; cdr3_aa: CSARKSGGGEKLFF; cdr3_nt: TGCAGCGCCCGAAAGTCGGGAGGTGGTGAAAAACTGTTTTTT
clone_size: -; j_call: TRBJ2-7; v_call: TRBV4-3; d_call: -; cdr3_aa: CASSQDSPGGYYLEQYF; cdr3_nt: TGCGCCAGCAGCCAAGATTCGCCCGGCGGATACTACTTGGAGCAGTACTTC
clone_size: few; j_call: TRBJ1-1; v_call: TRBV7-9; d_call: -; cdr3_aa: CASSAEVVTEAFF; cdr3_nt: TGTGCCAGCAGCGCCGAGGTGGTCACTGAAGCTTTCTTT
clone_size: -; j_call: TRBJ1-5; v_call: TRBV30; d_call: TRBD1; cdr3_aa: CAWRDRGWNQPQHF; cdr3_nt: TGTGCCTGGAGGGACAGGGGGTGGAATCAGCCCCAGCATTTT
clone_size: -; j_call: TRBJ2-3; v_call: TRBV28; d_call: TRBD2; cdr3_aa: CASSISSGGARDTQYF; cdr3_nt: TGTGCCAGCAGTATCTCTAGCGGGGGGGCGCGAGATACGCAGTATTTT
clone_size: -; j_call: TRBJ1-1; v_call: TRBV19; d_call: -; cdr3_aa: CASSIQRDTEAFF; cdr3_nt: TGTGCCAGTAGTATCCAGAGGGACACTGAAGCTTTCTTT
clone_size: -; j_call: TRBJ2-1; v_call: TRBV7-8; d_call: -; cdr3_aa: CASSFGLYNEQFF; cdr3_nt: TGTGCCAGCAGCTTCGGACTATACAATGAGCAGTTCTTC
clone_size: -; j_call: TRBJ2-5; v_call: TRBV10-3; d_call: -; cdr3_aa: CAIGQLETQYF; cdr3_nt: TGTGCCATCGGGCAGTTAGAGACCCAGTACTTC
clone_size: -; j_call: TRBJ1-1; v_call: TRBV7-2; d_call: -; cdr3_aa: CASSEQGNTEAFF; cdr3_nt: TGTGCCAGCAGCGAACAAGGGAACACTGAAGCTTTCTTT
clone_size: -; j_call: TRBJ2-2; v_call: TRBV5-1; d_call: -; cdr3_aa: CASSLAEVYDTGELFF; cdr3_nt: TGCGCCAGCAGCTTGGCCGAAGTTTACGACACCGGGGAGCTGTTTTTT
clone_size: few; j_call: TRBJ1-2; v_call: TRBV7-9; d_call: -; cdr3_aa: CASSSPGLPYYGYTF; cdr3_nt: TGTGCCAGCAGTTCCCCGGGGCTACCATACTATGGCTACACCTTC
clone_size: -; j_call: TRBJ2-2; v_call: TRBV27; d_call: -; cdr3_aa: CASSFHNTGELFF; cdr3_nt: TGTGCCAGCAGTTTCCATAACACCGGGGAGCTGTTTTTT
clone_size: -; j_call: TRBJ2-3; v_call: TRBV5-6; d_call: TRBD1; cdr3_aa: CASSLGQGADTQYF; cdr3_nt: TGTGCCAGCAGCCTGGGACAGGGAGCAGATACGCAGTATTTT
clone_size: -; j_call: TRBJ2-1; v_call: TRBV9; d_call: TRBD1; cdr3_aa: CASSVGDREGNEQFF; cdr3_nt: TGTGCCAGCAGCGTAGGGGACAGGGAGGGCAATGAGCAGTTCTTC
clone_size: -; j_call: TRBJ2-4; v_call: TRBV27; d_call: TRBD2; cdr3_aa: CASSLVGLAERLAKNIQYF; cdr3_nt: TGTGCCAGCAGTTTAGTAGGGCTAGCGGAGAGACTAGCCAAAAACATTCAGTACTTC
clone_size: -; j_call: TRBJ2-1; v_call: TRBV5-5; d_call: -; cdr3_aa: CASSLVVESNNEQFF; cdr3_nt: TGTGCCAGCAGCTTAGTAGTGGAGTCGAACAATGAGCAGTTCTTC
clone_size: -; j_call: TRBJ2-5; v_call: TRBV7-2; d_call: TRBD2; cdr3_aa: CASSPGLAGPGPQETQYF; cdr3_nt: TGTGCCAGCAGTCCCGGACTAGCGGGGCCGGGACCCCAAGAGACCCAGTACTTC
clone_size: -; j_call: TRBJ2-5; v_call: TRBV2; d_call: -; cdr3_aa: CARQGPGETQYF; cdr3_nt: TGTGCCAGGCAGGGGCCTGGGGAGACCCAGTACTTC
clone_size: -; j_call: TRBJ1-1; v_call: TRBV11-2; d_call: -; cdr3_aa: CASSFISNTEAFF; cdr3_nt: TGTGCCAGCAGCTTTATCTCGAACACTGAAGCTTTCTTT
clone_size: once; j_call: TRBJ1-2; v_call: TRBV4-1; d_call: -; cdr3_aa: CASSHRQVSTF; cdr3_nt: TGCGCCAGCAGCCACCGACAGGTTAGTACCTTC
clone_size: -; j_call: TRBJ1-4; v_call: TRBV5-4; d_call: TRBD1; cdr3_aa: CASSLGDSIDEKLFF; cdr3_nt: TGTGCCAGCAGCTTGGGGGACAGCATTGATGAAAAACTGTTTTTT
clone_size: -; j_call: TRBJ1-1; v_call: TRBV9; d_call: TRBD1; cdr3_aa: CASSPQQGVGTEAFF; cdr3_nt: TGTGCCAGCAGCCCTCAACAGGGGGTGGGCACTGAAGCTTTCTTT
clone_size: -; j_call: TRBJ2-7; v_call: TRBV7-9; d_call: -; cdr3_aa: CASSTTPSYEQYF; cdr3_nt: TGTGCCAGCAGCACGACACCGTCCTACGAGCAGTACTTC